A single sample gave rise to the 27 T cell receptor beta chains below, sequenced in a study of persistence of HIV-infected CD4 T cells. This was the immunoSEQ version 4 assay in survey mode. Assay used: immunoSEQ multiplex PCR; TCRdb lists only in-frame clones, some missing. The sample lists about 19,000 clones, 65% seen once, with 1.9% in the top ten. No antigen has been assigned to these receptors. An overlapping HIV-1 Gag peptide pool stimulated these cells at approximately 0.91 ug/peptide/mL. Sorting selected CD4+ T cells upregulating both CD40 ligand and CD69. This specimen was CD4+ T cells sorted from PBMCs after roughly 17-hour stimulation, taken from a patient who received antiretroviral therapy. These receptors came from an adult woman with HIV who was CMV-seropositive.

The CDR3 loop is CASSAGTGVGTDTQYF. CDR3 bases: TGTGCCAGCAGCGCCGGGACAGGGGTCGGAACAGATACGCAGTATTTT. The rearrangement joins TRBV9 to TRBJ2-3; 10 bases are a match to TRBD1. The CDR3 is 16 residues long. V was clipped by 3 bases and J by 3 bases; unmatched bases: 7. Germline V gene lookup returns CDR1 SGDLS and CDR2 YYNGEE.

This clone was seen only a few times. The gene calls are TRBV11-1 and TRBJ2-6; weak D call: TRBD2 (6 bases). The germline gives CDR1 SGHAT, CDR2 FQDESV (reference sequence). The CDR3 consists of 16 residues. V was pared by 5 bases and J by 0 bases, with 11 bases between. The CDR3 nucleotides are TGTGCCAGCAGCCGGGTGGGACTCTCTGGGGCCAACGTCCTGACTTTC. Encoded protein: CASSRVGLSGANVLTF. The entire variable domain, with the rest obtained from reference TRBV11-1 and TRBJ2-6, is as follows: EAEVAQSPRYKITEKSQAVAFWCDPISGHATLYWYRQILGQGPELLVQFQDESVVDDSQLPKDRFSAERLKGVDSTLKIQPAELGDSAMYLCASSRVGLSGANVLTFGAGSRLTVL.

J is TRBJ2-3 and V is TRBV5-1, with 8 bases lining up with TRBD2. V lost 0 bases, J lost 5 bases, and 2 bases stayed unmatched. CDR3 length equals 14 residues. Germline V gives CDR1 SGHRS, CDR2 YFSETQ. The DNA of the CDR3 is TGCGCCAGCAGCTTGGACCGGGAGGGAGATACGCAGTATTTT. This translates into CASSLDREGDTQYF.

This clone was recorded a few times. This chain joins TRBV2 and TRBJ2-7; 9 positions match TRBD1. J gave up 4 bases and V 8 bases, and 9 bases lay outside the gene matches. Germline CDR1 reads SNHLY; CDR2 reads FYNNEI. This CDR3 is 14 amino acids long. The CDR3 protein is CASALTGGGYEQYV. DNA of the CDR3: TGTGCCAGCGCGCTAACAGGGGGCGGATACGAGCAGTACGTC.

The chain carries TRBV19 and TRBJ1-5; possibly TRBD1 for D (5 bases). The CDR3 consists of 13 residues. Deletions cut 6 bases from V and 2 bases from J, with 8 bases between. The germline V gene has CDR1 LNHDA and CDR2 SQIVND (reference sequence). CDR3 sequence (DNA): TGTGCCAGTAGCACGGGGCGCAATCAGCCCCAGCATTTT. Translating it yields CASSTGRNQPQHF.

The rearrangement joins TRBV3-1 (or the pseudogene TRBV3-2) to TRBJ2-3, with D tentatively TRBD1 (7 bases). The germline CDR1 and CDR2 sequences are LGHDT and YNNKEL (reference sequence). The CDR3 covers 16 residues. V was cut by 0 bases and J by 4 bases, with 14 bases left in between. The CDR3 region has the DNA TGTGCCAGCAGCCAAGAGCGGGCAGGGGGGTCAGATACGCAGTATTTT. Amino acid sequence: CASSQERAGGSDTQYF.

The gene calls are TRBV7-9 and TRBJ1-5, with TRBD1 matching 9 bases. The germline V gene encodes CDR1 SEHNR and CDR2 FQNEAQ (reference sequence). With 5 bases clipped from V and 5 bases from J, the junction kept 4 bases outside the gene matches. CDR3 length: 14 residues. CDR3 sequence: CASSPGQGYQPQHF. The CDR3 region has the DNA TGTGCCAGCAGCCCGGGACAGGGCTATCAGCCCCAGCATTTT.

The gene calls are TRBV19 and TRBJ2-1; TRBD1 might be the D (5 bases). Germline V gene sequence: CDR1 LNHDA, CDR2 SQIVND (reference sequence). Trimming left V 5 bases short and J 6 bases short, with 17 bases between. The CDR3 is 15 residues long. As DNA, the CDR3 is TGTGCCAGTAGTCCCTCCAAAGGGGTTCTCAATGAGCAGTTCTTC. As protein: CASSPSKGVLNEQFF.

This clone is medium-sized in the sample. The rearrangement uses TRBV24-1 and TRBJ2-5; 10 nucleotides match TRBD1. After removal of 4 bases from V and 5 bases from J, the junction contained 9 bases not matched to a gene. Looked up from germline, CDR1 is KGHDR and CDR2 is SFDVKD. This CDR3 region has 16 residues. The CDR3 DNA reads as TGTGCCACCAGTGAATCCTTCGGGACAGGGGTGGAGACCCAGTACTTC. This encodes CATSESFGTGVETQYF.

The chain employs TRBV7-3 and TRBJ2-5; D might be TRBD1 (5 bases). CDR1 is SGHTA and CDR2 is FQGTGA in the germline V gene. The CDR3 totals 13 residues. The V end lost 5 bases, the J end lost 7 bases, and 14 bases lay between the germline ends. The CDR3: CASSLGASSTQYF. CDR3 nucleotide sequence: TGTGCCAGCAGCCTAGGGGCTTCCTCGACCCAGTACTTC.

This chain connects TRBV7-9 to TRBJ2-5; the D gene is possibly TRBD2 (5 bases). With 9 bases removed from V and 5 bases from J, the gap between germline ends came to 19 bases. Germline CDR1 SEHNR, CDR2 FQNEAQ (reference sequence). The CDR3 contains 14 residues. CDR3 region: CARTRATSLETQYF. CDR3 bases: TGTGCCAGGACGAGGGCCACCTCACTGGAGACCCAGTACTTC.

This chain joins TRBV6-6 and TRBJ1-1; 10 bases match TRBD1. With V trimmed by 5 bases and J by 1 base, 4 bases remained unmatched. The germline CDR1 and CDR2 sequences are MNHNY and SVGAGI (reference sequence). The CDR3 loop spans 15 amino acids. For the CDR3, the DNA is TGTGCCAGCAGTCCCCGGGACAGGGGGAACACTGAAGCTTTCTTT. Translation: CASSPRDRGNTEAFF.

This sequence joins TRBV18 and TRBJ1-4; D gene uncertain. Trimming left V 3 bases short and J 8 bases short, with 13 bases between. The V gene's germline CDR1 is KGHSH and CDR2 LQKENI. The CDR3 has 14 amino acids. In DNA form, the CDR3 reads TGTGCCAGCTCACCCAACACGGGCGACGAAAAACTGTTTTTT. This encodes CASSPNTGDEKLFF.

The chain recombines TRBV2 with TRBJ1-1; D unclear. The V end was cut by 10 bases, the J end by 2 bases, with 17 bases between. Germline values: CDR1 SNHLY, CDR2 FYNNEI. This CDR3 has 14 residues. In DNA form, the CDR3 reads TGTGCCACTCCCTTCGAAGGGATAAACACTGAAGCTTTCTTT. It specifies CATPFEGINTEAFF.

In its sample, this clone was seen a few times. This sequence joins TRBV29-1 and TRBJ1-1, with D maybe TRBD1 (5 bases). This CDR3 has 12 amino acids. From germline, CDR1 is SQVTM and CDR2 ANQGSEA. Between the trimmed V and J ends, which lost 2 bases and 5 bases, there was a span of 9 bases. The CDR3 sequence is CSVETGITEAFF. CDR3 in DNA: TGCAGCGTTGAAACAGGCATTACTGAAGCTTTCTTT.

The V gene is TRBV27, the J gene TRBJ2-6; the match to TRBD1 covers 11 bases. This CDR3 is 17 amino acids long. Per germline, CDR1 MNHEY and CDR2 SMNVEV (reference sequence). V lost 7 bases and J lost 4; bases outside the gene matches: 9. The CDR3 nucleotides are TGTGCCAGCAAACATGGACAGGGGGCTGCAGGGGCCAACGTCCTGACTTTC. Protein: CASKHGQGAAGANVLTF. The full variable domain, with the rest looked up from reference TRBV27 and TRBJ2-6, is EAQVTQNPRYLITVTGKKLTVTCSQNMNHEYMSWYRQDPGLGLRQIYYSMNVEVTDKGDVPEGYKVSRKEKRNFPLILESPSPNQTSLYFCASKHGQGAAGANVLTFGAGSRLTVL.

This clone was counted a single time. V usage is TRBV11-2 and J usage is TRBJ2-1; 9 nucleotides align to TRBD1. CDR3 size: 17 residues. With 5 bases clipped from V and 3 bases from J, the junction kept 11 bases outside the gene matches. Looked up from germline, CDR1 is SGHAT and CDR2 is FQNNGV. This CDR3 reads CASSPLPPGQGYNEQFF. DNA of the CDR3: TGTGCCAGCAGCCCACTCCCCCCGGGACAGGGCTACAATGAGCAGTTCTTC.

This clone was detected a few times. The chain couples TRBV4-1 to TRBJ1-5, with 7 bases matching TRBD1. The CDR3 consists of 14 residues. CDR1 is MGHRA and CDR2 is YSYEKL in the germline V gene. With V trimmed by 3 bases and J by 3 bases, 2 bases remained unmatched. CDR3 region: CASSQGTVNQPQHF. Here the CDR3 DNA reads TGCGCCAGCAGCCAGGGGACAGTCAATCAGCCCCAGCATTTT.

Concerning this clone: This specimen includes other DNA sequences encoding the same CDR3. This chain links TRBV30 with TRBJ1-3; possibly TRBD1 for D (5 bases). CDR1 GTSNPN and CDR2 SVGIG come from the germline V gene (reference sequence). The CDR3 length is 15 residues. Trimming stripped 2 bases from V and 0 bases from J, with 11 bases between. CDR3 protein: CAWSRDSGSGNTIYF. The CDR3 DNA is TGTGCCTGGAGTCGAGACAGCGGCTCTGGAAACACCATATATTTT.

The J gene is TRBJ1-6, the V gene TRBV30; D ambiguous. Between the trimmed V and J ends, which lost 5 bases and 0 bases, there was a span of 5 bases. The CDR3 totals 13 residues. Germline CDR1 is GTSNPN and CDR2 is SVGIG (reference sequence). CDR3 in DNA: TGTGCCTGGGGAAACTCCTATAATTCACCCCTCCACTTT. This translates into CAWGNSYNSPLHF.

This chain joins TRBV6-5 and TRBJ2-5; 8 bases line up with TRBD1. This CDR3 region has 13 residues. V gave up 6 bases and J gave up 6 bases; unmatched junction bases: 6. Germline V gene data show CDR1 as MNHEY and CDR2 as SVGAGI. The CDR3 DNA is TGTGCCAGCAGCCAAGACAGGGGAAAGACCCAGTACTTC. Translation: CASSQDRGKTQYF.

In its sample, this clone was seen a few times. The rearrangement joins TRBV30 to TRBJ2-3; 9 bases are a match to TRBD2. In germline, CDR1 is GTSNPN, CDR2 SVGIG (reference sequence). Trimming cost V 1 base and J 1 base; bases outside gene matches: 0. The CDR3 consists of 14 residues. The CDR3 DNA reads TGTGCCTGGAGTGGCGGGGGGGGCACAGATACGCAGTATTTT. Translated: CAWSGGGGTDTQYF.

The V and J genes are TRBV5-6 and TRBJ1-2, with 11 positions matching TRBD1. CDR3 size: 15 residues. Germline CDR1 SGHDT, CDR2 YYEEEE. J was trimmed by 1 base and V by 3 bases; bases with no gene match: 2. Here the CDR3 reads CASSWGTGGNYGYTF. The CDR3 DNA sequence: TGTGCCAGCAGCTGGGGGACAGGGGGTAACTATGGCTACACCTTC.

The chain uses TRBV28 and TRBJ2-2; a possible D gene is TRBD2 (6 bases). CDR1 and CDR2 from the germline V gene are MDHEN and SYDVKM. The CDR3 is 16 residues long. The germline V and J ends were trimmed by 4 bases and 0 bases, with 12 bases remaining between them. The CDR3: CASSWGGPANTGELFF. In DNA form, the CDR3 reads TGTGCCAGCAGTTGGGGAGGACCCGCGAACACCGGGGAGCTGTTTTTT.

The V gene is TRBV30, the J gene TRBJ2-1, with 7 nucleotides matching TRBD1. The CDR3 totals 14 residues. J gave up 5 bases and V 2 bases, and 6 bases lay outside the gene matches. Germline V gene data show CDR1 as GTSNPN and CDR2 as SVGIG (reference sequence). In DNA, the CDR3 is TGTGCCTGGAGTCCCGGGACAGACAACAATGAGCAGTTCTTC. Translating it yields CAWSPGTDNNEQFF.

The gene calls are TRBV20-1 and TRBJ2-4; TRBD1 might be the D (7 bases). The ends were cut back, 3 bases at V and 9 bases at J, with 18 bases in the middle. Germline V gene sequence: CDR1 DFQATT, CDR2 SNEGSKA (reference sequence). This CDR3 is built from 14 residues. CDR3 in amino acids: CSASASAQGGIQYF. CDR3 nucleotide sequence: TGCAGTGCTAGTGCTAGCGCCCAGGGGGGCATTCAGTACTTC.

The chain recombines TRBV9 with TRBJ2-6; TRBD1 matches at 7 bases. In germline, CDR1 is SGDLS, CDR2 YYNGEE. CDR3 size: 17 residues. The J segment lost 1 base and the V segment lost 4 bases, leaving 8 bases of the junction unmatched. The CDR3 nucleotides are TGTGCCAGCAGCTTACGACAGGGCCCGTCTGGGGCCAACGTCCTGACTTTC. Translation gives CASSLRQGPSGANVLTF.